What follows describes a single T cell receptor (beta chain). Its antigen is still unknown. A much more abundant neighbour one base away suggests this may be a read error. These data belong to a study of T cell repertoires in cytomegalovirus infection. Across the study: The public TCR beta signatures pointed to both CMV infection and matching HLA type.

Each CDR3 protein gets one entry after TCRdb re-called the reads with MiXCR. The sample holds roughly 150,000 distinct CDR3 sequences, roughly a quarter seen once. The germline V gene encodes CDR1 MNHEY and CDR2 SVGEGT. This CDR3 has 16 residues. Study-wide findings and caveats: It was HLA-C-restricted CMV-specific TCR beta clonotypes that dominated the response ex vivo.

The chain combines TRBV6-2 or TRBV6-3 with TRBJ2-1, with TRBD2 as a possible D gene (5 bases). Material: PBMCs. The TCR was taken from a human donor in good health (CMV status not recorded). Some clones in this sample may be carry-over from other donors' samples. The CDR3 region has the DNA TGTGACAGCAGTTACTCCTTCGGCCGGCGGGTCGATGAGCAGTTCTTC. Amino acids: CDSSYSFGRRVDEQFF.